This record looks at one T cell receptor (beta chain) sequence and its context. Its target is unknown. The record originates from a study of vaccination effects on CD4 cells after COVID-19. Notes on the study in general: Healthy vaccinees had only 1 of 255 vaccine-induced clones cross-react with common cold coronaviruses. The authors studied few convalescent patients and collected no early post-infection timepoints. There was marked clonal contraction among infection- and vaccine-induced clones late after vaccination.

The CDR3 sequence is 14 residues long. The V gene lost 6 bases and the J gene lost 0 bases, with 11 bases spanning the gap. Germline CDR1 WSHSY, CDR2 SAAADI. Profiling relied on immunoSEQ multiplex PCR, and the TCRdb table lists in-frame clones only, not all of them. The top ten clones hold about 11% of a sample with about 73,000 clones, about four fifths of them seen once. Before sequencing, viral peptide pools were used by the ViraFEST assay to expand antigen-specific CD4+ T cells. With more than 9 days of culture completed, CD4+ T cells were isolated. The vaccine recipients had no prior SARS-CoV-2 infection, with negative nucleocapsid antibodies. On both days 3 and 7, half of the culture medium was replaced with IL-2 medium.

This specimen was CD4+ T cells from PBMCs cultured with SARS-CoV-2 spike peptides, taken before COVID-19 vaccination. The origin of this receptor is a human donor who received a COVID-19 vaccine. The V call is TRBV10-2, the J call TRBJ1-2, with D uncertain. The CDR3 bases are TGCGCCAGCAGGGGTACGGGCGCTAACTATGGCTACACCTTC. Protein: CASRGTGANYGYTF.